The sequence of this TCR beta chain was determined in a study of blood T cells in healthy people across ages. Study background: Capture via template switching afforded approximately one barcoded beta molecule per two T cells. Overall study findings and caveats: Per million T cells, TCR beta diversity dropped about linearly as age rose.

The use of a sample-barcoded 5' primer and a J-beta primer mix characterized a second PCR of 7 to 11 cycles. TCRdb reanalysed the 5' RACE reads using MiXCR and keeps one entry per CDR3 protein. The table records 1.4 million or so distinct CDR3 sequences, approximately 43% of them present only once. They isolated at least 6.5 million PBMCs from each sample. On this clonotype: Its antigen remains unknown.

Sequenced: blood. The sequence was obtained from a woman aged 18-30 years in good health.

The CDR3 is CASNGQGLGGAFF. The CDR3 nucleotides are TGTGCCAGCAACGGACAGGGTTTAGGGGGAGCTTTCTTT. This rearrangement joins TRBV2 to TRBJ1-1; TRBD1 agrees at 8 bases. The CDR3 sequence is 13 residues long. Germline assignment: CDR1 SNHLY and CDR2 FYNNEI. The J segment lost 10 bases and the V segment lost 7 bases, leaving 11 bases of the junction unmatched.